This T cell receptor (beta chain) was identified during a study of graft-versus-host responses after intestinal transplantation. J gave up 5 bases and V 4 bases, and 9 bases lay outside the gene matches. The germline V gene has CDR1 LGHNA and CDR2 YSLEER. CDR3 length: 15 residues. Assay used: immunoSEQ multiplex PCR; TCRdb lists only in-frame clones, some missing. The sample lists some 45,000 clones, 91% occurring once. The chain uses TRBV4-3 and TRBJ2-5; TRBD2 agrees at 8 bases. Sequencing used PBMCs, obtained 524 days after transplant. The sequence was collected from a human patient who received an intestinal transplant, so some T cells may come from the graft donor. The CDR3 spells CASSPRVAGWETQYF. The CDR3 DNA reads as TGCGCCAGCAGCCCGCGAGTAGCGGGATGGGAGACCCAGTACTTC.